This T cell receptor (beta chain) came from a study of cytomegalovirus exposure and HLA in healthy donors. Points on this clone: Its antigen is as yet unknown.

Here immunoSEQ multiplex PCR was the method, and the copy in TCRdb shows in-frame clones only, minus some. The table includes some 110,000 clones, around 89% detected once. Study conclusions and caveats: Published work reported that the classifier diagnosed cytomegalovirus status with high specificity and sensitivity. CMV antigen specificity of three CMV-associated chains was confirmed in vitro. The TCR clusters that emerged in the first cohort tended, a later analysis found, to co-occur in the approximately 110 validation repertoires. Cytomegalovirus association was assigned to more than 150 TCR beta chains.

J was trimmed by 1 base and V by 6 bases; bases with no gene match: 13. CDR3 length: 18 amino acids. CDR1 is MDHEN, CDR2 SYDVKM, per germline. The sequenced sample was PBMCs. The chain has TRBV28 and TRBJ2-3; 10 nucleotides match TRBD2. This sequence originates from a man aged 18 to 35 in good health and CMV-seronegative. DNA of the CDR3: TGTGCCAGCAGCCCACAGCGGGGGGGCCTTGGAGGCACAGATACGCAGTATTTT. Translated, it gives CASSPQRGGLGGTDTQYF.